These T cell receptor beta chains were read from a single sample in a study of blood T cell repertoires in COVID-19. Data came from immunoSEQ multiplex PCR; TCRdb stores just in-frame clones and leaves some out. The sample has hundreds of thousands of clones, more than 80% seen once. The sequenced sample consisted of PBMCs or T cells enriched from blood (not recorded which). These receptors were obtained from a man in his fifties who had been exposed to COVID-19. Both conserved end residues are part of each CDR3. Each record gives: clone size, J gene, D gene, CDR3 length, V gene, CDR3 protein, CDR3 DNA. D genes are given only for firm matches. Clone sizes are given selectively: once, few, many, or a class where the clone is expanded.

clone_size: -
j_call: TRBJ2-1
d_call: TRBD2
cdr3_length: 13
v_call: TRBV28
cdr3_aa: CASSLGGRNEQFF
cdr3_nt: TGTGCCAGCAGTTTGGGGGGGAGGAATGAGCAGTTCTTC

clone_size: -
j_call: TRBJ1-2
d_call: -
cdr3_length: 14
v_call: TRBV5-6
cdr3_aa: CASSRQLRSRGYTF
cdr3_nt: TGTGCCAGCAGCCGACAACTCCGGTCCCGGGGCTACACCTTC

clone_size: -
j_call: TRBJ2-3
d_call: TRBD1
cdr3_length: 15
v_call: TRBV13
cdr3_aa: CASSLQTGVADTQYF
cdr3_nt: TGTGCCAGCAGCTTACAGACAGGGGTCGCAGATACGCAGTATTTT

clone_size: -
j_call: TRBJ2-7
d_call: TRBD1
cdr3_length: 16
v_call: TRBV4-1
cdr3_aa: CASSPGRDRSVYEQYF
cdr3_nt: TGCGCCAGCAGCCCGGGCAGGGACAGAAGTGTCTACGAGCAGTACTTC

clone_size: -
j_call: TRBJ1-3
d_call: TRBD1
cdr3_length: 16
v_call: TRBV18
cdr3_aa: CASSPTTGGSGNTIYF
cdr3_nt: TGTGCCAGCTCACCAACAACAGGGGGCTCTGGAAACACCATATATTTT

clone_size: -
j_call: TRBJ1-5
d_call: -
cdr3_length: 12
v_call: TRBV7-2
cdr3_aa: CASSPINQPQHF
cdr3_nt: TGTGCCAGCAGCCCAATCAATCAGCCCCAGCATTTT

clone_size: -
j_call: TRBJ1-4
d_call: -
cdr3_length: 14
v_call: TRBV11-3
cdr3_aa: CASSLQGRSEKLFF
cdr3_nt: TGTGCCAGCAGCTTACAGGGCCGGAGTGAAAAACTGTTTTTT

clone_size: -
j_call: TRBJ2-3
d_call: -
cdr3_length: 16
v_call: TRBV3-1/TRBV3-2
cdr3_aa: CASSARPGAGRPPQYF
cdr3_nt: TGTGCCAGCAGCGCCCGCCCTGGAGCGGGCCGCCCCCCGCAGTATTTT

clone_size: -
j_call: TRBJ2-1
d_call: -
cdr3_length: 12
v_call: TRBV24-1
cdr3_aa: CATSDPRNEQFF
cdr3_nt: TGTGCCACCAGTGATCCGCGCAATGAGCAGTTCTTC

clone_size: -
j_call: TRBJ2-2
d_call: -
cdr3_length: 15
v_call: TRBV5-1
cdr3_aa: CASSLTSFDTGELFF
cdr3_nt: TGCGCCAGCAGCCTGACTAGTTTCGACACCGGGGAGCTGTTTTTT

clone_size: -
j_call: TRBJ1-2
d_call: TRBD1
cdr3_length: 13
v_call: TRBV24-1
cdr3_aa: CATSDDREDGYTF
cdr3_nt: TGTGCCACCAGTGATGACAGGGAGGATGGCTACACCTTC

clone_size: -
j_call: TRBJ1-5
d_call: TRBD1
cdr3_length: 14
v_call: TRBV29-1
cdr3_aa: CSVASQGGGQPQHF
cdr3_nt: TGCAGCGTTGCATCACAGGGGGGCGGTCAGCCCCAGCATTTT

clone_size: -
j_call: TRBJ1-4
d_call: -
cdr3_length: 17
v_call: TRBV5-1
cdr3_aa: CASSPFPGIATNEKLFF
cdr3_nt: TGCGCCAGCAGCCCGTTCCCGGGGATTGCAACTAATGAAAAACTGTTTTTT

clone_size: once
j_call: TRBJ2-2
d_call: -
cdr3_length: 14
v_call: TRBV24-1
cdr3_aa: CATSDLSQVGELFF
cdr3_nt: TGTGCCACCAGTGATTTATCCCAGGTCGGGGAGCTGTTTTTT

clone_size: -
j_call: TRBJ2-2
d_call: TRBD1
cdr3_length: 16
v_call: TRBV24-1
cdr3_aa: CATSDPRQGASGELFF
cdr3_nt: TGTGCCACCAGTGATCCCAGACAGGGGGCGTCCGGGGAGCTGTTTTTT

clone_size: -
j_call: TRBJ1-2
d_call: -
cdr3_length: 13
v_call: TRBV12-3/TRBV12-4
cdr3_aa: CASTPPGNYGYTF
cdr3_nt: TGTGCCAGCACCCCTCCAGGGAACTATGGCTACACCTTC

clone_size: once
j_call: TRBJ2-3
d_call: TRBD2
cdr3_length: 14
v_call: TRBV30
cdr3_aa: CAWSALADTDTQYF
cdr3_nt: TGTGCCTGGAGTGCGCTAGCGGACACAGATACGCAGTATTTT

clone_size: few
j_call: TRBJ1-3
d_call: -
cdr3_length: 17
v_call: TRBV15
cdr3_aa: CATSRDPGFLSGNTIYF
cdr3_nt: TGTGCCACCAGCAGAGATCCGGGGTTCCTTAGTGGAAACACCATATATTTT

clone_size: -
j_call: TRBJ2-1
d_call: -
cdr3_length: 16
v_call: TRBV18
cdr3_aa: CASSPQIGTVYNEQFF
cdr3_nt: TGTGCCAGCTCACCACAAATAGGAACAGTCTACAATGAGCAGTTCTTC

clone_size: -
j_call: TRBJ2-5
d_call: -
cdr3_length: 15
v_call: TRBV24-1
cdr3_aa: CATSEPTGVGETQYF
cdr3_nt: TGTGCCACCAGTGAACCGACTGGAGTCGGAGAGACCCAGTACTTC

clone_size: once
j_call: TRBJ1-4
d_call: TRBD1
cdr3_length: 15
v_call: TRBV29-1
cdr3_aa: CSVSGPGQRNEKLFF
cdr3_nt: TGCAGCGTTTCCGGACCGGGACAGAGAAATGAAAAACTGTTTTTT

clone_size: many
j_call: TRBJ1-4
d_call: -
cdr3_length: 13
v_call: TRBV30
cdr3_aa: CAWAPGRNEKLFF
cdr3_nt: TGTGCCTGGGCTCCCGGGAGGAATGAAAAACTGTTTTTT

clone_size: -
j_call: TRBJ2-2
d_call: TRBD2
cdr3_length: 15
v_call: TRBV30
cdr3_aa: CAWASGRALGGELFF
cdr3_nt: TGTGCCTGGGCGAGCGGGAGGGCGCTCGGCGGGGAGCTGTTTTTT

clone_size: -
j_call: TRBJ2-5
d_call: -
cdr3_length: 12
v_call: TRBV18
cdr3_aa: CASSPKPETQYF
cdr3_nt: TGTGCCAGCTCACCGAAGCCAGAGACCCAGTACTTC

clone_size: -
j_call: TRBJ1-2
d_call: TRBD1
cdr3_length: 15
v_call: TRBV19
cdr3_aa: CASSKGQLVLNGYTF
cdr3_nt: TGTGCCAGTAGTAAGGGACAGCTGGTTCTCAACGGCTACACCTTC

clone_size: -
j_call: TRBJ1-1
d_call: -
cdr3_length: 15
v_call: TRBV9
cdr3_aa: CASSVVPEGNTEAFF
cdr3_nt: TGTGCCAGCAGCGTAGTTCCCGAGGGGAACACTGAAGCTTTCTTT

clone_size: -
j_call: TRBJ2-7
d_call: -
cdr3_length: 16
v_call: TRBV6-2/TRBV6-3
cdr3_aa: CASSYVSRDLSYEQYF
cdr3_nt: TGTGCCAGCAGTTACGTCTCGCGGGACCTCTCCTACGAGCAGTACTTC